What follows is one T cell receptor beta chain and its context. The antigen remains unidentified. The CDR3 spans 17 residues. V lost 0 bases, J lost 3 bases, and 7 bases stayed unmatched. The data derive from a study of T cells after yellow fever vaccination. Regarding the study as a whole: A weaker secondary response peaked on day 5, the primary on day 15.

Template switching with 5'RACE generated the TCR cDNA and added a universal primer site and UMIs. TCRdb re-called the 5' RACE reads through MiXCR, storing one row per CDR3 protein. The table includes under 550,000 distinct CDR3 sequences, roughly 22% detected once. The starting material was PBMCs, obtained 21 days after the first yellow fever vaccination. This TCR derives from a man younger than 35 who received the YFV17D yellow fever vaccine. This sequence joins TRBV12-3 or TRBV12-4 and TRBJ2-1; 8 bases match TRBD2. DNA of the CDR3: TGTGCCAGCAGTTTAGCGCTCAATAGCGGGGTCTACAATGAGCAGTTCTTC. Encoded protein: CASSLALNSGVYNEQFF.